This T cell receptor (beta chain) was sequenced for a study of blood T cell repertoires in COVID-19. Study-wide context: T cells, B-cell-depleted T cells, or PBMCs provided the cDNA or gDNA that served as material.

The CDR3 totals 13 residues. V was clipped by 5 bases and J by 3 bases; unmatched bases: 4. Germline loops: CDR1 SGHTA, CDR2 FQGTGA. How the authors handled the data: From reference gene primer amplification, estimates of nucleated cell counts were derived. Using immunoSEQ multiplex PCR, the repertoire was profiled, and TCRdb retains in-frame clones only, with some absent. The DNA gave D and trimming, while V, J and clone size come from that table. The sample has 45,000 to 55,000 clones, 83% seen once. Material: peripheral blood. The receptor comes from a man in his 60s with active COVID-19. The chain links TRBV7-3 to TRBJ2-7, with 7 bases aligning to TRBD2. CDR3 nucleotide sequence: TGTGCCAGCAGCCCGGGACTAAACTACGAGCAGTACTTC. Translated: CASSPGLNYEQYF.